One T cell receptor beta chain is described in this entry. The entry originates in a study of blood T cell repertoires in COVID-19. Study-level information: Acute-phase and convalescent COVID-19 samples originated in the United States, Italy and Spain. The cDNA or gDNA used as material had been derived from T cells, B-cell-depleted T cells, or PBMCs.

Per the original methods: Estimated nucleated cell counts came from reference gene primer amplification. Repertoires were generated with immunoSEQ multiplex PCR, while TCRdb's copy carries only in-frame clones and drops some. Clone size and V and J calls were adopted from that table, with D and trimming inferred from the DNA. This table has roughly 670,000 clones, 75% to 90% appearing once. Trimming shortened V by 8 bases and J by 5 bases, and 15 bases separated the two germline ends. Germline assignment: CDR1 SEHNR and CDR2 FQNEAQ (reference sequence). This CDR3 comprises 14 residues. The V gene is TRBV7-9, the J gene TRBJ1-4, with D unclear. The sample comprised peripheral blood. This receptor was taken from a woman between 18 and 29 years old with acute or convalescent COVID-19. The CDR3 protein is CASRGSSRNEKLFF. The CDR3 DNA follows: TGTGCCAGCCGCGGGAGTTCCAGGAATGAAAAACTGTTTTTT.